The 30 T cell receptor beta chains reported below all come from one sample, sequenced in a study of shared clonotypes between healthy human individuals. Assay used: immunoSEQ multiplex PCR; TCRdb lists only in-frame clones, some missing. The data contain about 680,000 clones, around 73% of them singletons. Material: memory CD4+ T cells sorted from blood. Regarding subset: CD45RA-negative fraction. The receptors stem from a woman in her 30s in good health.

The rearrangement joins TRBV18 to TRBJ1-1, with a tentative D call TRBD1 (5 bases). The CDR3 runs 15 residues. The V gene's germline CDR1 is KGHSH and CDR2 LQKENI. Trimming took 4 bases from V and 1 from J, leaving 13 bases between them. CDR3 region: CASSRDGTQNTEAFF. The DNA of the CDR3 is TGTGCCAGCTCACGAGACGGGACGCAGAACACTGAAGCTTTCTTT.

The V call is TRBV19, the J call TRBJ1-4; D not resolved. V was shortened by 5 bases and J by 3 bases, with 10 bases between the two germline ends. The CDR3 runs to 14 residues. Looked up from germline, CDR1 is LNHDA and CDR2 is SQIVND (reference sequence). In DNA, the CDR3 is TGTGCCAGTAGTTCCCAAGGGTCTAATGAAAAACTGTTTTTT. It yields the protein CASSSQGSNEKLFF.

The V call is TRBV19, the J call TRBJ2-5; maybe TRBD2 (6 bases). TRBJ2-7 matches the DNA end more closely, so the J call is doubtful. The germline CDR1 and CDR2 sequences are LNHDA and SQIVND (reference sequence). The CDR3 is made up of 14 amino acids. CDR3 sequence: CASSEVDYSYEQYF. Here the CDR3 DNA reads TGTGCCAGTAGTGAGGTGGACTATTCCTACGAGCAGTACTTC.

The rearrangement joins TRBV28 to TRBJ1-5, with 8 bases identical to TRBD1. This CDR3 region has 17 residues. CDR1 and CDR2 (germline): MDHEN, SYDVKM. After removal of 7 bases from V and 0 bases from J, the junction contained 11 bases not matched to a gene. DNA of the CDR3: TGTGCCAGCACTGAGACAGGGGTCGGTTATAGCAATCAGCCCCAGCATTTT. This codes for CASTETGVGYSNQPQHF.

This clone came up a few times. The chain recombines TRBV30 with TRBJ2-4, with 11 bases lining up with TRBD1. CDR3 length: 14 amino acids. Germline CDR1 GTSNPN, CDR2 SVGIG (reference sequence). V was pared by 3 bases and J by 7 bases, with 5 bases of the junction left unmatched. The CDR3 nucleotides read TGTGCCTGGAGCCCAGGGACAGGGGGGAACATTCAGTACTTC. Translating it yields CAWSPGTGGNIQYF.

In the case of this clone: The same CDR3 is also encoded by other DNA sequences in this sample. The CDR3 protein is CASSRGDTQYF. CDR3 in DNA: TGTGCCAGCTCAAGGGGGGATACGCAGTATTTT. The gene calls are TRBV18 and TRBJ2-3; D is possibly TRBD1 (6 bases). This CDR3 is built from 11 residues. The germline V gene encodes CDR1 KGHSH and CDR2 LQKENI. V was cut by 5 bases and J by 6 bases, with 6 bases left in between. Using reference TRBV18 and TRBJ2-3 for the parts outside the CDR3, the full variable domain is NAGVMQNPRHLVRRRGQEARLRCSPMKGHSHVYWYRQLPEEGLKFMVYLQKENIIDESGMPKERFSAEFPKEGPSILRIQQVVRGDSAAYFCASSRGDTQYFGPGTRLTVL.

Worth noting for this clone: Distinct nucleotide sequences in the sample also encode this CDR3. V and J are TRBV7-9 and TRBJ2-1; D is unresolved. Trimming removed 7 bases at V and 0 bases at J, with 7 bases between. The CDR3 is 13 residues long. Per the germline V gene, CDR1 is SEHNR and CDR2 is FQNEAQ (reference sequence). CDR3 nucleotides: TGTGCCAGCACCCGGAGCTCCTACAATGAGCAGTTCTTC. This translates into CASTRSSYNEQFF.

The V call is TRBV29-1, the J call TRBJ2-5; 11 nucleotides align to TRBD2. Trimming cost V 4 bases and J 4 bases; bases outside gene matches: 5. Germline V CDR1 and CDR2: SQVTM, ANQGSEA. The length of the CDR3 is 14 residues. For the CDR3, the DNA is TGCAGCGTTGCGGGTCTAGCGGGAGGAGAGACCCAGTACTTC. It is translated as CSVAGLAGGETQYF.

The chain carries TRBV28 and TRBJ2-4; D is unresolved. Germline V gene data show CDR1 as MDHEN and CDR2 as SYDVKM. The germline V and J ends were trimmed by 5 bases and 7 bases, with 15 bases remaining between them. The CDR3 has 14 residues. CDR3 coding DNA: TGTGCCAGCAGTGAACTCCCAGGTGGGAACATTCAGTACTTC. The encoded protein is CASSELPGGNIQYF.

This clone occurred once. The chain is built from TRBV7-9 and TRBJ2-2; a possible D gene is TRBD1 (5 bases). The length of the CDR3 is 16 residues. Trimming removed 5 bases from V and 8 bases from J, with 21 bases in between. Germline V gives CDR1 SEHNR, CDR2 FQNEAQ (reference sequence). CDR3 in DNA: TGTGCCAGCAGCCAAGTAGACCTGGGGCGTAAAGGGGAGCTGTTTTTT. This sequence encodes CASSQVDLGRKGELFF.

This clone was observed at least ten times. V gene TRBV14 combines with J gene TRBJ2-1, with 7 nucleotides matching TRBD2. CDR3 length equals 15 residues. The V gene's germline CDR1 is SGHDN and CDR2 FVKESK. The V gene end was trimmed by 5 bases and the J gene end by 9 bases; junction bases not matched to a gene: 13. The CDR3 nucleotides read TGTGCCAGCAGCTCCGGGACTACATGGGTTGGTGAGCAGTTCTTC. It codes for CASSSGTTWVGEQFF.

Notes on this clone: Only one base separates this from a far larger clonotype, so it likely reflects a read error. Distinct nucleotide sequences in the sample also encode this CDR3. This sequence joins TRBV6-5 and TRBJ2-6; 7 positions match TRBD1. V dropped 7 bases and J dropped 2; count of bases not matched to a gene: 5. CDR3 length equals 15 residues. Germline-derived CDR1 and CDR2 are MNHEY and SVGAGI. The CDR3 here is CASTDRGPGANVLTF. As DNA, the CDR3 is TGTGCCAGCACGGATAGGGGGCCTGGGGCCAACGTCCTGACTTTC.

This sequence joins TRBV27 and TRBJ2-1; D remains ambiguous. The CDR3 extends over 14 amino acids. Germline CDR1 reads MNHEY; CDR2 reads SMNVEV (reference sequence). The V and J ends lost 6 bases and 1 base respectively, with 10 bases between them. The CDR3 DNA is TGTGCCAGCAGGCGGAAGTATTCCTACAATGAGCAGTTCTTC. The encoded protein is CASRRKYSYNEQFF.

V gene TRBV30 combines with J gene TRBJ2-2; 8 nucleotides align to TRBD1. The CDR3 has 13 residues. Per the germline V gene, CDR1 is GTSNPN and CDR2 is SVGIG (reference sequence). With 6 bases clipped from V and 6 bases from J, the junction kept 6 bases outside the gene matches. The CDR3 nucleotides read TGTGCCTGTCAGGGCAGGGGGCCCGGGGAGCTGTTTTTT. This gives the protein CACQGRGPGELFF.

This clone was counted only a few times. The chain uses TRBV9 and TRBJ1-1; D is perhaps TRBD1 (5 bases). CDR1 SGDLS and CDR2 YYNGEE come from the germline V gene. This CDR3 has 16 residues. V was cut by 0 bases and J by 1 base, with 13 bases left in between. The CDR3 loop reads CASSVESGRPNTEAFF. The CDR3 nucleotides are TGTGCCAGCAGCGTAGAGTCGGGGCGCCCGAACACTGAAGCTTTCTTT.

This clone was recorded many times. The gene calls are TRBV11-2 and TRBJ2-2; D not certain. Trimming stripped 4 bases from V and 8 bases from J, with 5 bases between. CDR3 length: 11 residues. Looked up from germline, CDR1 is SGHAT and CDR2 is FQNNGV. CDR3 nucleotides: TGTGCCAGCAGCTCCCTTGGGGAGCTGTTTTTT. It specifies CASSSLGELFF.

The V gene is TRBV4-1, the J gene TRBJ2-5; 11 nucleotides agree with TRBD2. V shed 1 base and J 2 bases; nucleotides not matched to a gene: 12. Germline loops: CDR1 MGHRA, CDR2 YSYEKL. The CDR3 spans 19 residues. CDR3: CASSQGNSGRAFIQETQYF. CDR3 DNA sequence: TGCGCCAGCAGCCAAGGAAATAGCGGGAGGGCCTTTATTCAAGAGACCCAGTACTTC.

The V gene is TRBV5-8, the J gene TRBJ2-7, with unresolved D. CDR3 size: 10 residues. In germline, CDR1 is SGHTS, CDR2 YDEGEE. Trimming removed 4 bases at V and 6 bases at J, with 5 bases between. CDR3 nucleotides: TGTGCCAGCAGCCGGACCGAGCAGTACTTC. Its protein is CASSRTEQYF.

The rearrangement uses TRBV5-1 and TRBJ2-1; possible D gene TRBD1, 7 bases. Germline CDR1 is SGHRS and CDR2 is YFSETQ. V was cut by 4 bases and J by 3 bases, with 23 bases left in between. The CDR3 sequence is 18 residues long. The CDR3 DNA is TGCGCCAGCAGCCCAGGGGGGACCGGGATGAAGATCTACAATGAGCAGTTCTTC. This translates into CASSPGGTGMKIYNEQFF.

J is TRBJ2-1 and V is TRBV19, with 14 positions matching TRBD2. This CDR3 is 15 amino acids long. CDR1 LNHDA and CDR2 SQIVND come from the germline V gene (reference sequence). V dropped 6 bases and J dropped 8; count of bases not matched to a gene: 6. The CDR3 reads CASRRGLAGVDEQFF. CDR3 in DNA: TGTGCCAGTAGGCGGGGACTAGCGGGAGTAGATGAGCAGTTCTTC.

The gene calls are TRBV4-1 and TRBJ1-2, with 9 bases that match TRBD1. Germline-derived CDR1 and CDR2 are MGHRA and YSYEKL. The trim removed 1 base at V and 5 bases at J, leaving 5 bases unmatched. This CDR3 spans 15 amino acids. CDR3 in amino acids: CASSQAPGQGYGYTF. Here the CDR3 DNA reads TGCGCCAGCAGCCAAGCACCGGGACAGGGATATGGCTACACCTTC.

The chain has TRBV6-6 and TRBJ2-7; 8 nucleotides match TRBD1. Per the germline V gene, CDR1 is MNHNY and CDR2 is SVGAGI (reference sequence). The CDR3 has 15 amino acids. V shed 5 bases, J shed 4 bases, and the junction held 10 bases outside the gene matches. The CDR3 is CASSPHRGAGYEQYF. DNA for the CDR3: TGTGCCAGCAGTCCCCACAGGGGGGCTGGGTACGAGCAGTACTTC.

This chain uses TRBV10-3 with TRBJ1-5, with D maybe TRBD1 (5 bases). Germline V gives CDR1 ENHRY, CDR2 SYGVKD. The CDR3 loop spans 15 amino acids. Trimming stripped 2 bases from V and 0 bases from J, with 8 bases between. For the CDR3, the DNA is TGTGCCATCAGTGAGGACAGCCCTAGCAATCAGCCCCAGCATTTT. Protein: CAISEDSPSNQPQHF.

This chain links TRBV19 with TRBJ2-3, with TRBD2 matching 10 bases. This CDR3 is built from 18 residues. J gave up 3 bases and V 6 bases, and 15 bases lay outside the gene matches. Germline CDR1 is LNHDA and CDR2 is SQIVND (reference sequence). CDR3 sequence: CASSSGSASGSGTDTQYF. The CDR3 nucleotides read TGTGCCAGTAGCTCAGGTTCGGCTAGCGGGAGTGGGACAGATACGCAGTATTTT.

Remarks on this clone: Within the sample, other DNA sequences also encode this same CDR3. The chain carries TRBV28 and TRBJ2-7; unclear D gene. This CDR3 has 12 residues. Trimming cost V 3 bases and J 3 bases, with 6 bases left between them. Germline CDR1 and CDR2: MDHEN and SYDVKM. CDR3 nucleotide sequence: TGTGCCAGCAGTTTGTCGGGCTACGAGCAGTACTTC. The encoded protein is CASSLSGYEQYF.

The chain couples TRBV6-6 to TRBJ2-1, with 16 bases fitting TRBD2. V lost 9 bases, J lost 7 bases, and 3 bases stayed unmatched. Germline V CDR1 and CDR2: MNHNY, SVGAGI (reference sequence). CDR3 size: 14 residues. The CDR3 is CASGTSGRVNEQFF. The CDR3 bases are TGTGCCAGTGGGACTAGCGGGAGGGTGAATGAGCAGTTCTTC.

The chain recombines TRBV7-8 with TRBJ1-3, with a tentative D call TRBD1 (5 bases). Germline lookup yields CDR1 SGHVS and CDR2 FQNEAQ. This CDR3 is built from 15 residues. Trimming cost V 5 bases and J 4 bases, with 15 bases left between them. As DNA, the CDR3 is TGTGCCAGCAGCCCGAATGCAGGGTTCGGAAACACCATATATTTT. Its translation is CASSPNAGFGNTIYF.

This clone came up a few times. The chain has TRBV5-8 and TRBJ2-7; 7 bases match TRBD2. This CDR3 region has 15 residues. Trimming took 2 bases from V and 2 from J; bases not matched to a gene: 7. CDR1 is SGHTS, CDR2 YDEGEE, per germline. The CDR3 spells CASSFDGRPPYEQYF. CDR3 in DNA: TGTGCCAGCAGCTTTGACGGGAGGCCCCCCTACGAGCAGTACTTC. Variable domain in full (rest from reference TRBV5-8 and TRBJ2-7): EAGVTQSPTHLIKTRGQQATLRCSPISGHTSVYWYQQALGLGLQFLLWYDEGEERNRGNFPPRFSGRQFPNYSSELNVNALELEDSALYLCASSFDGRPPYEQYFGPGTRLTVT.

This sequence joins TRBV13 and TRBJ2-1, with no clear D. With 3 bases removed from V and 6 bases from J, the gap between germline ends came to 9 bases. Germline CDR1 reads PRHDT; CDR2 reads FYEKMQ (reference sequence). This CDR3 has 13 amino acids. CDR3 in DNA: TGTGCCAGCAGCTTCGGCCGGACCAATGAGCAGTTCTTC. This sequence encodes CASSFGRTNEQFF.

This clone has more than one count but fewer than ten. The chain links TRBV5-1 to TRBJ1-1, with D possibly matching TRBD1 (5 bases). With 2 bases removed from V and 4 bases from J, the gap between germline ends came to 12 bases. The CDR3 is made up of 14 amino acids. Germline CDR1 is SGHRS and CDR2 is YFSETQ. Written as DNA, the CDR3 is TGCGCCAGCAGCTTAGGCAGGGCCGCCACTGAAGCTTTCTTT. It encodes CASSLGRAATEAFF.